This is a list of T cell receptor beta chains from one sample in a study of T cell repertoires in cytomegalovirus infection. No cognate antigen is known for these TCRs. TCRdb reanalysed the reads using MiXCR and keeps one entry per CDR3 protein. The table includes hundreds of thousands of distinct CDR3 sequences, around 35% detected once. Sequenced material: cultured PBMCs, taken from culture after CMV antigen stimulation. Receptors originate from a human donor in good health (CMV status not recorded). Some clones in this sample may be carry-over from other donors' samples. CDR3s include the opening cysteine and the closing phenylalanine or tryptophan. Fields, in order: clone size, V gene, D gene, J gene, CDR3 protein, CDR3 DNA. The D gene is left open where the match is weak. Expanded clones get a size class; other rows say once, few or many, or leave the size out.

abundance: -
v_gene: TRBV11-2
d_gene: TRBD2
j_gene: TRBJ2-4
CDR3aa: CASSPTGTSAKNIQYF
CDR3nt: TGTGCCAGCAGCCCGACAGGGACTAGCGCCAAAAACATTCAGTACTTC

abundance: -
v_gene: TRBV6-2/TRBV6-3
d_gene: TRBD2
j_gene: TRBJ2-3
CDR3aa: CASTRTSGRNTDTQYF
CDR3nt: TGTGCCAGCACCAGGACTAGCGGGCGGAACACAGATACGCAGTATTTT

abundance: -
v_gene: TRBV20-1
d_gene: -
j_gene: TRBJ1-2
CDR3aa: CSARDGQGGYTF
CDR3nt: TGCAGTGCTAGAGATGGGCAGGGTGGCTACACCTTC

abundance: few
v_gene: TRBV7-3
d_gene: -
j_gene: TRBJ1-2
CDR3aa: CASSPSSDNGYGYTF
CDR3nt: TGTGCCAGCAGCCCCTCCTCGGACAATGGCTATGGCTACACCTTC

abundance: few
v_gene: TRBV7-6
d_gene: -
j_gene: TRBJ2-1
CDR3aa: CASSLAASAYNEQFF
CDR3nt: TGTGCCAGCAGCTTAGCGGCTAGTGCCTACAATGAGCAGTTCTTC

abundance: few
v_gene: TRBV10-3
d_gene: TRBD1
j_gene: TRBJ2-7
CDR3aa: CAISRDREFYEQYF
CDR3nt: TGTGCCATCAGCCGGGACAGGGAATTCTACGAGCAGTACTTC

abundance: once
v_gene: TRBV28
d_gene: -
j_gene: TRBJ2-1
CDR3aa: CASRPETSYNEQFF
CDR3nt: TGTGCCAGCAGACCAGAGACCTCCTACAATGAGCAGTTCTTC

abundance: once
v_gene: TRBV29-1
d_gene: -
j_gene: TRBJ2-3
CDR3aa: CRTRSSTDTQYF
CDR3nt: TGCAGGACCCGCTCAAGCACAGATACGCAGTATTTT

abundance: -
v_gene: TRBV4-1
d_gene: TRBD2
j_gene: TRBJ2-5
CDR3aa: CASSQVGRRETQYF
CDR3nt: TGCGCCAGCAGCCAGGTCGGGAGGCGGGAGACCCAGTACTTC

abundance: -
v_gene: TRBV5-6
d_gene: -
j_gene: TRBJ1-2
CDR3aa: CASSLAVQGDGYTF
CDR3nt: TGTGCCAGCAGCTTGGCCGTACAGGGAGATGGCTACACCTTC

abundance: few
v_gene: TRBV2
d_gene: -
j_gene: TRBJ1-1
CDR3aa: CASSANLGGNTEAFF
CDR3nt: TGTGCCAGCAGTGCGAACCTGGGGGGGAACACTGAAGCTTTCTTT

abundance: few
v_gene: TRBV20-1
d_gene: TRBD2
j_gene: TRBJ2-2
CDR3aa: CSARDRPAGVGGELFF
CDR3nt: TGCAGTGCTAGAGATAGGCCAGCGGGAGTGGGCGGGGAGCTGTTTTTT

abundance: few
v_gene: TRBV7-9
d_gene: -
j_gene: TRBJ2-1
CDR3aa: CASSLGGASNEQFF
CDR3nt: TGTGCCAGCAGCTTAGGGGGGGCCAGCAATGAGCAGTTCTTC

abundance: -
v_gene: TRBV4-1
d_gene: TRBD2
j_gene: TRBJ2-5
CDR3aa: CASSPSASGRGQETQYF
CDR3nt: TGCGCCAGCAGTCCTTCGGCTAGCGGGAGAGGGCAAGAGACCCAGTACTTC

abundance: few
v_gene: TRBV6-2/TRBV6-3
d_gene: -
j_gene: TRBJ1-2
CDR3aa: CASSYLRGNGYTF
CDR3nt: TGTGCCAGCAGTTATTTGCGCGGCAATGGCTACACCTTC

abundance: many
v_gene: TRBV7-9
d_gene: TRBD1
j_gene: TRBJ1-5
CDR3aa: CASSWHPPGQKDQPQHF
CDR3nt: TGTGCCAGCAGTTGGCATCCACCGGGACAGAAAGATCAGCCCCAGCATTTT